The 17 T cell receptor beta chains reported below all come from one sample, sequenced in a study of a mutant IDH1 vaccine in newly diagnosed glioma. No antigen is known for these receptors. The time point denotes: week 23, last vaccination. Vaccinated patients received 300 ug of mutant IDH1 20-mer peptide per dose, with topical imiquimod. Only in-frame clones appear in the TCRdb table, and some are missing; sequencing was by immunoSEQ multiplex PCR. The table includes over 35,000 clones, roughly 81% detected once. Specimen: PBMCs, collected from a glioma patient whose treatment included an IDH1 peptide vaccine. The receptors derive from a man aged 35-49 years with glioma.

This chain links TRBV15 with TRBJ1-5; the D is unclear. This CDR3 contains 14 residues. Looked up from germline, CDR1 is LNHNV and CDR2 is YYDKDF (reference sequence). The ends were cut back, 0 bases at V and 4 bases at J, with 7 bases in the middle. CDR3 amino acids: CATSRDLGNQPQHF. In DNA form, the CDR3 reads TGTGCCACCAGCAGAGATCTGGGGAATCAGCCCCAGCATTTT.

The gene calls are TRBV27 and TRBJ1-1; no firm D call. This CDR3 spans 13 amino acids. The V gene's germline CDR1 is MNHEY and CDR2 SMNVEV (reference sequence). V lost 4 bases to trimming and J lost 0 bases, with 6 bases between them. The CDR3 here is CASSSTMNTEAFF. CDR3 in DNA: TGTGCCAGCAGTTCGACCATGAACACTGAAGCTTTCTTT.

This clone has a single count. This chain joins TRBV28 and TRBJ2-7, with D possibly being TRBD1 (6 bases). CDR3 length: 14 amino acids. CDR1 is MDHEN and CDR2 is SYDVKM in the germline V gene. V dropped 5 bases and J dropped 9 bases, with 20 bases sitting between them. CDR3 in amino acids: CASSPDARQGPQYF. The CDR3 region has the DNA TGTGCCAGCAGTCCCGACGCAAGGCAGGGGCCGCAGTACTTC.

The chain carries TRBV6-9 and TRBJ1-4, with 9 nucleotides matching TRBD1. This CDR3 has 16 amino acids. Germline CDR1 and CDR2: MNHGY and SVAAGI. After removal of 7 bases from V and 4 bases from J, the junction contained 10 bases not matched to a gene. CDR3 sequence (DNA): TGTGCCAGCAACCCGACAGGGGGACCGCGTAATGAAAAACTGTTTTTT. It encodes CASNPTGGPRNEKLFF.

The rearrangement uses TRBV28 and TRBJ1-4, with TRBD1 identical over 8 bases. Germline lookup yields CDR1 MDHEN and CDR2 SYDVKM. The CDR3 spans 17 residues. The J segment lost 0 bases and the V segment lost 4 bases, leaving 7 bases of the junction unmatched. CDR3 amino acids: CASSSDRAHPTNEKLFF. CDR3 nucleotides: TGTGCCAGCAGTTCGGACAGGGCCCACCCAACTAATGAAAAACTGTTTTTT. The full variable domain, its missing parts supplied by reference TRBV28 and TRBJ1-4, is DVKVTQSSRYLVKRTGEKVFLECVQDMDHENMFWYRQDPGLGLRLIYFSYDVKMKEKGDIPEGYSVSREKKERFSLILESASTNQTSMYLCASSSDRAHPTNEKLFFGSGTQLSVL.

This chain joins TRBV13 and TRBJ2-7; no firm D call. Germline V gene data show CDR1 as PRHDT and CDR2 as FYEKMQ (reference sequence). V gave up 8 bases and J gave up 13 bases, with 18 bases separating them. The CDR3 totals 11 residues. CDR3 DNA sequence: TGTGCCAGCTCGTGGGTGGGTGAACCATACTTC. The encoded protein is CASSWVGEPYF. Drawing the rest from reference TRBV13 and TRBJ2-7, the complete variable domain is AAGVIQSPRHLIKEKRETATLKCYPIPRHDTVYWYQQGPGQDPQFLISFYEKMQSDKGSIPDRFSAQQFSDYHSELNMSSLELGDSALYFCASSWVGEPYFGPGTRLTVT.

The chain employs TRBV6-1 and TRBJ2-3; 7 positions match TRBD1. CDR1 and CDR2 from the germline V gene are MNHNS and SASEGT. This CDR3 comprises 14 residues. V lost 5 bases, J lost 4 bases, and 6 bases stayed unmatched. Written as DNA, the CDR3 is TGTGCCAGCAGTCTATGGCAGGGGGCAGATACGCAGTATTTT. This gives the protein CASSLWQGADTQYF.

The rearrangement links TRBV4-3 to TRBJ2-7; D gene unclear. Trimming stripped 1 base from V and 2 bases from J, with 9 bases between. This CDR3 has 14 residues. Germline V gives CDR1 LGHNA, CDR2 YSLEER. The CDR3 bases are TGCGCCAGCAGCCAAGCTGCGGCCACCTACGAGCAGTACTTC. As protein: CASSQAAATYEQYF.

The chain is built from TRBV2 and TRBJ2-3; D call uncertain. The V end lost 5 bases, the J end lost 2 bases, and 11 bases lay between the germline ends. This CDR3 region has 14 residues. Germline assignment: CDR1 SNHLY and CDR2 FYNNEI. As DNA, the CDR3 is TGTGCCAGCAGTCCTAGGAGTCCCACAGATACGCAGTATTTT. Its protein product is CASSPRSPTDTQYF.

This sequence joins TRBV2 and TRBJ1-4; D is possibly TRBD1 (6 bases). CDR3 length: 15 residues. V lost 6 bases and J lost 0, with 11 bases in between. CDR1 SNHLY and CDR2 FYNNEI come from the germline V gene. CDR3 DNA sequence: TGTGCCAGCAGCGGGACAATTGCAACTAATGAAAAACTGTTTTTT. The encoded protein is CASSGTIATNEKLFF.

This clone was counted once. The genes are TRBV4-3 and TRBJ1-6; TRBD1 might be the D (5 bases). V lost 4 bases and J lost 7, with 8 bases in between. Germline values: CDR1 LGHNA, CDR2 YSLEER. CDR3 length: 13 residues. CDR3 DNA sequence: TGCGCCAGCAGCCTCGAGGGGAATTCACCCCTCCACTTT. Translated, it gives CASSLEGNSPLHF.

The V call is TRBV6-4, the J call TRBJ2-7; TRBD1 matches 7 bases. V lost 9 bases to trimming and J lost 1 base; unmatched junction nucleotides: 9. The CDR3 length is 14 residues. Germline assignment: CDR1 MRHNA and CDR2 SNTAGT. The CDR3 sequence is CARAIRQGSYEQYF. CDR3 nucleotide sequence: TGTGCCAGAGCGATTCGACAGGGATCCTACGAGCAGTACTTC.

This clone was found once. The CDR3 spells CASSPQDAVGNTIYF. The CDR3 region has the DNA TGTGCCAGCTCACCACAGGATGCAGTTGGAAACACCATATATTTT. The chain joins TRBV18 to TRBJ1-3; no definite D call. Germline-derived CDR1 and CDR2 are KGHSH and LQKENI. Trimming removed 1 base from V and 3 bases from J, with 10 bases in between. This CDR3 has 15 residues.

The genes are TRBV6-6 and TRBJ1-1, with no clear D. CDR1 is MNHNY, CDR2 SVGAGI, per germline (reference sequence). The CDR3 runs 12 residues. V was shortened by 6 bases and J by 5 bases, with 10 bases between the two germline ends. CDR3 sequence (DNA): TGTGCCAGCAGGGCGGGGAGGACTGAAGCTTTCTTT. Translating it yields CASRAGRTEAFF.

This chain joins TRBV9 and TRBJ2-7, with 8 bases matching TRBD2. V dropped 4 bases and J dropped 7; count of bases not matched to a gene: 7. Germline CDR1 SGDLS, CDR2 YYNGEE. The CDR3 spans 13 residues. CDR3 protein: CASSPTLAAEQYF. The CDR3 DNA reads as TGTGCCAGCAGCCCAACACTAGCGGCTGAGCAGTACTTC.

Details on this clone: Within the sample, other DNA sequences also encode this same CDR3. The chain is built from TRBV30 and TRBJ1-2; TRBD1 might be the D (6 bases). In germline, CDR1 is GTSNPN, CDR2 SVGIG (reference sequence). This CDR3 has 16 amino acids. V shed 2 bases and J shed 7 bases, with 23 bases lying between them. Here the CDR3 reads CAWSRRWGASRFGYTF. In nucleotides, the CDR3 is TGTGCCTGGAGTCGCCGCTGGGGGGCGAGTCGCTTTGGCTACACCTTC.

V usage is TRBV7-8 and J usage is TRBJ2-1; unclear D gene. The germline CDR1 and CDR2 sequences are SGHVS and FQNEAQ. V shed 5 bases and J shed 0 bases, with 11 bases lying between them. There are 15 residues in the CDR3. The CDR3 DNA reads TGTGCCAGCAGCCCACGCCTGAGCTCCTACAATGAGCAGTTCTTC. Protein product: CASSPRLSSYNEQFF.